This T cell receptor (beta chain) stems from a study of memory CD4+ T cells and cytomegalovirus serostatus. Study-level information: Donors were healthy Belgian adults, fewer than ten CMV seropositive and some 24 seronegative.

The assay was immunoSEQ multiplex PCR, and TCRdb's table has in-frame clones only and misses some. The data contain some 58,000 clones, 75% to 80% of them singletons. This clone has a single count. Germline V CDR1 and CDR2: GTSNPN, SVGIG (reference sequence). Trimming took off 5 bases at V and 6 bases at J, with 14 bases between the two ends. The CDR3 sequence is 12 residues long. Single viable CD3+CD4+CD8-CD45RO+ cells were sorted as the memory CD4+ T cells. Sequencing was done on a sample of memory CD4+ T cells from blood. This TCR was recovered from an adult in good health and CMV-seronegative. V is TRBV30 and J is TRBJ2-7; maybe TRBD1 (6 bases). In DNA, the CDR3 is TGTGCCTGGCGGATGGGGGCCAGCGAGCAGTACTTC. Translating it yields CAWRMGASEQYF.